This T cell receptor beta chain was recorded in a study of shared clonotypes between healthy human individuals. Study at large: Donors consisted of a couple of women and three men between 18 and 49. Per donor, CD8 memory used one plate, CD8 naive used two, CD4 memory used three and CD4 naive used three. Study results and caveats: It was observed that 5% to 6.5% of naive CD4 clonotypes were shared across several donors.

The CDR3 is 13 amino acids. Germline V CDR1 and CDR2: LGHNA, YNFKEQ. Between the trimmed V and J ends, which lost 0 bases and 6 bases, there was a span of 9 bases. As regards this clone: Antigen: not known.

TCRdb's copy holds only in-frame clones and misses some; the assay was immunoSEQ multiplex PCR. Here the sample spans 2 million to 2.5 million clones, around 95% being singletons. V and J are TRBV4-2 and TRBJ2-7; no clear D gene. The material sequenced was naive CD4+ T cells sorted from blood. As for subset: CD45RA+ positively selected. The clonotype originates from a man between 18 and 29 years old in good health. The CDR3 sequence is CASSQDWLTEQYF. CDR3 sequence (DNA): TGTGCCAGCAGCCAAGATTGGCTCACCGAGCAGTACTTC.